This T cell receptor beta chain was observed in a study of blood T cell repertoires in COVID-19. Study overall: The United States, Italy and Spain supplied acute and convalescent COVID-19 samples. T cells, B-cell-depleted T cells, or PBMCs supplied cDNA or gDNA.

In the original analysis: Amplification from reference gene primers served as the basis for estimated nucleated cell counts. Assay used: immunoSEQ multiplex PCR; TCRdb lists only in-frame clones, some missing. D and trimming come from the DNA, and the V and J calls and clone size come from that table. The sample includes just over 200,000 clones, 85% to 90% of them seen just once. The CDR3 has 18 residues. The V and J ends lost 3 bases and 0 bases, in that order; junction bases with no gene match: 3. From germline, CDR1 is MGHRA and CDR2 YSYEKL. The TCR was taken from a man aged 80 or over with acute or convalescent COVID-19. The chain joins TRBV4-1 to TRBJ2-6; 12 nucleotides agree with TRBD1. The material sequenced was peripheral blood. CDR3 sequence: CASSQGTGGLSGANVLTF. In DNA form, the CDR3 reads TGCGCCAGCAGCCAGGGGACAGGGGGCCTCTCTGGGGCCAACGTCCTGACTTTC.